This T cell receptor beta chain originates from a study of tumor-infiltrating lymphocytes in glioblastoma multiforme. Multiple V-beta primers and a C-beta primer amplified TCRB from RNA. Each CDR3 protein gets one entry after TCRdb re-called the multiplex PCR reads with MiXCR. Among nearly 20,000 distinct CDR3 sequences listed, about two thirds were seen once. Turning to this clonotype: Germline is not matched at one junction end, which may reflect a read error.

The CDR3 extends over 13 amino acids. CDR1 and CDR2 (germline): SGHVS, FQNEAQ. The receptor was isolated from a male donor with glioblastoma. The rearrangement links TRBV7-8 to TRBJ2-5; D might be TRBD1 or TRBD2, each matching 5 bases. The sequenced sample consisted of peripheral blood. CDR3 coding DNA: TGTGCCAGCAGCTTGAGTAGGGGAGAGACGCAGTACTTC. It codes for CASSLSRGETQYF.